This T cell receptor (beta chain) stems from a study of shared clonotypes between healthy human individuals. Study results and limitations: Across a few donors, naive CD4 shared around 5.4%, naive CD8 under 4%, memory CD4 roughly 2.5%, memory CD8 under 0.5%.

Assay used: immunoSEQ multiplex PCR; TCRdb lists only in-frame clones, some missing. The sample lists about 1.1 million clones, approximately 80% occurring once. This CDR3 has 15 amino acids. Per the germline V gene, CDR1 is MNHEY and CDR2 is SMNVEV (reference sequence). V lost 3 bases, J lost 5 bases, and 5 bases stayed unmatched. This clone occurred once. What it recognizes is unknown. The specimen was memory CD4+ T cells from PBMCs. The subset denotes: CD45RA-negative fraction. This rearrangement joins TRBV27 to TRBJ1-1; 11 bases are a match to TRBD1. This TCR was recovered from a man younger than 35 in good health. Some clones in this sample may be carry-over from other donors' samples. Written as DNA, the CDR3 is TGTGCCAGCAGTTTGGGGGGACAGGGGGGGACTGAAGCTTTCTTT. Encoded protein: CASSLGGQGGTEAFF.